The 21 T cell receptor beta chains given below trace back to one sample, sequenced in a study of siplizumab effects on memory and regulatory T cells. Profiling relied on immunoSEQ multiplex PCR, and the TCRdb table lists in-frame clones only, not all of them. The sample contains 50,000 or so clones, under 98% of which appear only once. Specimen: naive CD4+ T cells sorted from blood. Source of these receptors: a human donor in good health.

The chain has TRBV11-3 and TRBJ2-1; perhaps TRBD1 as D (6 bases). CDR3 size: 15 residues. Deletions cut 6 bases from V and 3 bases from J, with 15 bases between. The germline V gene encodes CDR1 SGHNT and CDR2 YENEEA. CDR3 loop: CASSLDGTIYNEQFF. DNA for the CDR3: TGTGCCAGCAGTTTGGACGGGACAATCTACAATGAGCAGTTCTTC.

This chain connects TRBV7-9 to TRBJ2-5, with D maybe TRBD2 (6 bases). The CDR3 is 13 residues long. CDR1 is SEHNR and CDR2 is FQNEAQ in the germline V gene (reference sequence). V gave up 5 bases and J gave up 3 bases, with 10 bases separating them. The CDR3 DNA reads TGTGCCAGCAGCCGCCGCGGGGAAGAGACCCAGTACTTC. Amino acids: CASSRRGEETQYF. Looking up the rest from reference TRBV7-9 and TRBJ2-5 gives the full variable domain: DTGVSQNPRHKITKRGQNVTFRCDPISEHNRLYWYRQTLGQGPEFLTYFQNEAQLEKSRLLSDRFSAERPKGSFSTLEIQRTEQGDSAMYLCASSRRGEETQYFGPGTRLLVL.

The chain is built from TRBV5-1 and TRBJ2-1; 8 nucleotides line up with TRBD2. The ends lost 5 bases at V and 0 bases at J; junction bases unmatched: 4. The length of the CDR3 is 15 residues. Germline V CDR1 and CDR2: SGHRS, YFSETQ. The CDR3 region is CASSGLAGSYNEQFF. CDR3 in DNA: TGCGCCAGCAGTGGACTAGCAGGCTCCTACAATGAGCAGTTCTTC.

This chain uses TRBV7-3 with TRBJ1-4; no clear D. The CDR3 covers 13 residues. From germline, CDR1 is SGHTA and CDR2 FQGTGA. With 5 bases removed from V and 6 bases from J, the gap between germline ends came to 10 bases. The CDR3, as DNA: TGTGCCAGCAGCCTGAGTAGAGATGAAAAACTGTTTTTT. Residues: CASSLSRDEKLFF. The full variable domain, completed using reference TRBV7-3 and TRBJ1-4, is GAGVSQTPSNKVTEKGKYVELRCDPISGHTALYWYRQSLGQGPEFLIYFQGTGAADDSGLPNDRFFAVRPEGSVSTLKIQRTERGDSAVYLCASSLSRDEKLFFGSGTQLSVL.

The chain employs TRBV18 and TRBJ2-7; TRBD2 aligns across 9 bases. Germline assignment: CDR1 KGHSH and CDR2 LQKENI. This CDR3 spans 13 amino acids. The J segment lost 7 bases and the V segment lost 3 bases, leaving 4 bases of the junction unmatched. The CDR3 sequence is CASSPRTSVEQYF. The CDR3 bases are TGTGCCAGCTCACCCCGGACTAGCGTAGAGCAGTACTTC.

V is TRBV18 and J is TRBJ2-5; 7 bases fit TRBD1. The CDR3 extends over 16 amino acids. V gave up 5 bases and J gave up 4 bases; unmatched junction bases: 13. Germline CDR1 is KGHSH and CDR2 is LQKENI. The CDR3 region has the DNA TGTGCCAGCTCATCAGATCTCCGGGACAGTGGAGAGACCCAGTACTTC. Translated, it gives CASSSDLRDSGETQYF.

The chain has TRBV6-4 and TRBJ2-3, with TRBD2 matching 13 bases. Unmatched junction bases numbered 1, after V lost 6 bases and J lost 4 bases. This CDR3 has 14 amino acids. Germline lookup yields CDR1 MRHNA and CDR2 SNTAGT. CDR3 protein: CASSGLAGADTQYF. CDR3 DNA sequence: TGTGCCAGCAGCGGACTAGCGGGAGCAGATACGCAGTATTTT.

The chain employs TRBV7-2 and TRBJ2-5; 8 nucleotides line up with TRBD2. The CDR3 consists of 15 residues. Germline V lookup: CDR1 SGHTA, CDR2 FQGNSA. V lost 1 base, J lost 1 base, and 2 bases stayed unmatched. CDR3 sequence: CASSLGSGVQETQYF. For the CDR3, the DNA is TGTGCCAGCAGCTTAGGTAGCGGGGTCCAAGAGACCCAGTACTTC.

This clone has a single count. The CDR3 DNA follows: TGTGCCAGCAGCTTAGGGGGACAGGTCGGCTACACCTTC. This sequence encodes CASSLGGQVGYTF. This rearrangement joins TRBV7-2 to TRBJ1-2, with 8 bases fitting TRBD1. The J segment lost 8 bases and the V segment lost 1 base, leaving 3 bases of the junction unmatched. The CDR3 is 13 residues long. Germline-derived CDR1 and CDR2 are SGHTA and FQGNSA.

CDR3 sequence reads: CASRWDTGELFF. The CDR3, as DNA: TGCGCCAGCCGCTGGGACACCGGGGAGCTGTTTTTT. The chain carries TRBV4-1 and TRBJ2-2, with no clear D. V lost 8 bases, J lost 3 bases, and 7 bases lay in between. Germline-derived CDR1 and CDR2 are MGHRA and YSYEKL. The CDR3 extends over 12 amino acids.

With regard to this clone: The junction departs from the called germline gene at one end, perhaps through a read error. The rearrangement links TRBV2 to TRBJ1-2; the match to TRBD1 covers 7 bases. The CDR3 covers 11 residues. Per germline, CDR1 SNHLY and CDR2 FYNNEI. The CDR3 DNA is TGTGCCAGCAGCGGGGACAGACAACCAGAATTC. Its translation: CASSGDRQPEF.

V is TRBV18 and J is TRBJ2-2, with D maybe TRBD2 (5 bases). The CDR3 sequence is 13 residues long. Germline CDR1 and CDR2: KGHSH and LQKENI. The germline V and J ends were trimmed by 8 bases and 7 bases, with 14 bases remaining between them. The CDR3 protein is CASPSGLDGELFF. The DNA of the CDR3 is TGTGCCAGCCCCAGTGGACTCGACGGGGAGCTGTTTTTT.

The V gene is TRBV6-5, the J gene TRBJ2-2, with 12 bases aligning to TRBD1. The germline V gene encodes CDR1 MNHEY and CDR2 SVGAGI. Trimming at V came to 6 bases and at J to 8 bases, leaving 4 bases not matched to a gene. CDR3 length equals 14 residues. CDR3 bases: TGTGCCAGCAGACCGGGACAGGGGGCGGGGGAGCTGTTTTTT. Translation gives CASRPGQGAGELFF.

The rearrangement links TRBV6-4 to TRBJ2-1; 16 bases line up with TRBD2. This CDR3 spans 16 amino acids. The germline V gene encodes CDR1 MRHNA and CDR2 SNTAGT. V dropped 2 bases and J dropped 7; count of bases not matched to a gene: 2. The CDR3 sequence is CASSDTGLAGGNEQFF. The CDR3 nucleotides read TGTGCCAGCAGTGACACGGGACTAGCGGGAGGGAATGAGCAGTTCTTC.

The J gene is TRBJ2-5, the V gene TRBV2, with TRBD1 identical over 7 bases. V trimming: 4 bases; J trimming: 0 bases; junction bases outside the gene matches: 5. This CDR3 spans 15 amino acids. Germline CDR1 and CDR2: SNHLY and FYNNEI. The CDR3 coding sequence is TGTGCCAGCAGTGTCGACAGGGCGTACCAAGAGACCCAGTACTTC. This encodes CASSVDRAYQETQYF. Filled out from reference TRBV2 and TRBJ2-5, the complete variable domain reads EPEVTQTPSHQVTQMGQEVILRCVPISNHLYFYWYRQILGQKVEFLVSFYNNEISEKSEIFDDQFSVERPDGSNFTLKIRSTKLEDSAMYFCASSVDRAYQETQYFGPGTRLLVL.

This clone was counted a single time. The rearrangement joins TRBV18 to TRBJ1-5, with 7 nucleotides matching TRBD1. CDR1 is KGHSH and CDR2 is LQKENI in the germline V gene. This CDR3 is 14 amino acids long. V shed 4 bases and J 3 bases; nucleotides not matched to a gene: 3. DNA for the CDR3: TGTGCCAGCTCACAGGGGGCTGACAATCAGCCCCAGCATTTT. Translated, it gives CASSQGADNQPQHF.

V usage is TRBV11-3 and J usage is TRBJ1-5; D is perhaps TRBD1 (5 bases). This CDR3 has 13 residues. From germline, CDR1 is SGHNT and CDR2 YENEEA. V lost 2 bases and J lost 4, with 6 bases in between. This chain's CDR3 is CASSLWGNQPQHF. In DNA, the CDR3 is TGTGCCAGCAGCTTATGGGGGAATCAGCCCCAGCATTTT.

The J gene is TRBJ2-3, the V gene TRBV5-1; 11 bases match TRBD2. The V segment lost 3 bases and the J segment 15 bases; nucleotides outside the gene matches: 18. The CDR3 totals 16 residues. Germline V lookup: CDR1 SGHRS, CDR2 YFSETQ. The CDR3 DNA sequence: TGCGCCAGCAGCTCGGGGACTAGCGGAGTTGGGGCCTTACATTATTTT. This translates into CASSSGTSGVGALHYF.

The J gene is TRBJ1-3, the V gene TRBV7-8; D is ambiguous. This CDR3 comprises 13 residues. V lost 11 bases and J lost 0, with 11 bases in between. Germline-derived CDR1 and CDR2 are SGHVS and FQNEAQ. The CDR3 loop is CASGSRSGNTIYF. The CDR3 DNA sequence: TGTGCCTCCGGGTCTCGCTCTGGAAACACCATATATTTT.

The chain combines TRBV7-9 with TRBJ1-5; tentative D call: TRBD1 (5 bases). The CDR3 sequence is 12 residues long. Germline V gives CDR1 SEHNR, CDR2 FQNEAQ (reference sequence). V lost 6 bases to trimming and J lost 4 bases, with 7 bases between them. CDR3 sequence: CASSRQNQPQHF. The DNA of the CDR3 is TGTGCCAGCAGTCGACAGAATCAGCCCCAGCATTTT.

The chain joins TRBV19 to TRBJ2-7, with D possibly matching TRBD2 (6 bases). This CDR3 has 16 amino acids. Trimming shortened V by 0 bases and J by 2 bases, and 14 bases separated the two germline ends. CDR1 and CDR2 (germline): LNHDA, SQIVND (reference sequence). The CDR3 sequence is CASSIDHGGLAYEQYF. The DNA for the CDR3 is TGTGCCAGTAGTATAGATCACGGGGGACTGGCCTACGAGCAGTACTTC.